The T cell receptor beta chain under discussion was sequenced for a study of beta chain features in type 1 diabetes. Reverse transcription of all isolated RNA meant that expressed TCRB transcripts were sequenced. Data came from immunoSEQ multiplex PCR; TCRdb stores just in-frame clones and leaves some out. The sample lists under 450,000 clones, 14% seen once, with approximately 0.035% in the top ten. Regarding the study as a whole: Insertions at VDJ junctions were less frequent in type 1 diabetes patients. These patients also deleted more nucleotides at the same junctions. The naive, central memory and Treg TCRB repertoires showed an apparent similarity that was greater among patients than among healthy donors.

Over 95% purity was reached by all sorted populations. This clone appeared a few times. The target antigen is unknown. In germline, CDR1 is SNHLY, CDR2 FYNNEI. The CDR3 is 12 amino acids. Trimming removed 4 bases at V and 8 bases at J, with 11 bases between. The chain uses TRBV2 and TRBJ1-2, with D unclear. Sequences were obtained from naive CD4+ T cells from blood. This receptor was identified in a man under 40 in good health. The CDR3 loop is CASSARGNGYTF. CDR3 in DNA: TGTGCCAGCAGTGCGCGGGGAAACGGCTACACCTTC.